This TCR beta chain was captured in a study of cytomegalovirus exposure and HLA in healthy donors. This table comes from immunoSEQ multiplex PCR, and its TCRdb copy is limited to in-frame clones, with some not included. In the table there are some 320,000 clones, about nine tenths of which are singletons. Trimming took 4 bases from V and 5 from J; bases not matched to a gene: 9. The germline CDR1 and CDR2 sequences are SGHRS and YFSETQ. The CDR3 covers 17 residues. The chain employs TRBV5-1 and TRBJ1-6; 10 bases are shared with TRBD1. The material sequenced was PBMCs. The TCR originated in a woman aged 25 to 45 in good health and CMV-seropositive. CDR3: CASSPRQGARDNSPLHF. The CDR3 DNA reads TGCGCCAGCAGCCCCCGACAGGGGGCGCGGGATAATTCACCCCTCCACTTT.